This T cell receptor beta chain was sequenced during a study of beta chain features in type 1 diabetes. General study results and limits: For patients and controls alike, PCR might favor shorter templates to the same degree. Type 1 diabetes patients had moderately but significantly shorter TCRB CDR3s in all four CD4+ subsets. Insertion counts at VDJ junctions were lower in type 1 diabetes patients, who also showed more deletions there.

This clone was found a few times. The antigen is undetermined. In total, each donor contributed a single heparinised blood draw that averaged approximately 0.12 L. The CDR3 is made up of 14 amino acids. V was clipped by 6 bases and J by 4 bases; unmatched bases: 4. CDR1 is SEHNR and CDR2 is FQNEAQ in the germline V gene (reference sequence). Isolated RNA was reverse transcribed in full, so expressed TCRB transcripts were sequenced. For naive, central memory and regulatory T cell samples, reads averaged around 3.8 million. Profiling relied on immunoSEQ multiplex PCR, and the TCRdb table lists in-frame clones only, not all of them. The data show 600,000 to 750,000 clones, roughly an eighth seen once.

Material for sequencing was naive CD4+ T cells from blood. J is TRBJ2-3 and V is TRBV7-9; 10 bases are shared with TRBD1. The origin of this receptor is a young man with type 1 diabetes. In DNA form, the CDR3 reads TGTGCCAGCAGGCGGGACAGGGGACCAGATACGCAGTATTTT. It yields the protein CASRRDRGPDTQYF.